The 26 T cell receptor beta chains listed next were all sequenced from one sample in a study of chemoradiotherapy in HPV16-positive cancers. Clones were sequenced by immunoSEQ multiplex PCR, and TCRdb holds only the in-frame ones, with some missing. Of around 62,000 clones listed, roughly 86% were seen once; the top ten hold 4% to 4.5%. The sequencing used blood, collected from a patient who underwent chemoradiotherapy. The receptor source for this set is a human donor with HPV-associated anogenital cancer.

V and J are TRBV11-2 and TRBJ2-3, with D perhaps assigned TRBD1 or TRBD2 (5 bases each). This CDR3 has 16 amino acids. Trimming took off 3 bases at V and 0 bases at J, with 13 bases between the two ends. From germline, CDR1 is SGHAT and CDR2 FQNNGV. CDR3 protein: CASSFGTYASTDTQYF. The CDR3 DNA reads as TGTGCCAGCAGCTTTGGGACGTATGCTAGCACAGATACGCAGTATTTT.

The CDR3 nucleotides read TGTGCCAGCAGTCGAACAGGGTTCGATGAGCAGTTCTTC. It codes for CASSRTGFDEQFF. The chain has TRBV6-5 and TRBJ2-1, with a possible D match to TRBD1 (6 bases). Looked up from germline, CDR1 is MNHEY and CDR2 is SVGAGI. V dropped 5 bases and J dropped 8 bases, with 13 bases sitting between them. This CDR3 contains 13 residues.

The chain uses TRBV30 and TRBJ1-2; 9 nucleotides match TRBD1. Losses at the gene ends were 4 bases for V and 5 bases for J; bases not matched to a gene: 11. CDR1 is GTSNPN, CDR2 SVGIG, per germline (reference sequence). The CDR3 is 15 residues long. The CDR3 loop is CAWTLDRGNEYGYTF. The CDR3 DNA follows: TGTGCCTGGACCCTGGACAGGGGAAATGAGTATGGCTACACCTTC. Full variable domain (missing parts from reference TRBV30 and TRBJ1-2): SQTIHQWPATLVQPVGSPLSLECTVEGTSNPNLYWYRQAAGRGLQLLFYSVGIGQISSEVPQNLSASRPQDRQFILSSKKLLLSDSGFYLCAWTLDRGNEYGYTFGSGTRLTVV.

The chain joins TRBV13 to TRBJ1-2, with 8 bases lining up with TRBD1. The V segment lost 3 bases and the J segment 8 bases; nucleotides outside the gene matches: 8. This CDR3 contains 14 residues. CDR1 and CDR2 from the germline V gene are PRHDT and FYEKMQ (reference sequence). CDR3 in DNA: TGTGCCAGCAGCTTCGGACAGGGAGTGAGCGGCTACACCTTC. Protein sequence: CASSFGQGVSGYTF.

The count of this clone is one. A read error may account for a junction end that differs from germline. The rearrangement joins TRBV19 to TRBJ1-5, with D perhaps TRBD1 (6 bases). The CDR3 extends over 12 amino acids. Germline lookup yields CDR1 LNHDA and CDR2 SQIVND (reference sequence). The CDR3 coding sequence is TGTGCAAGTACTCAGGGGAATCAGCCCCAGCATTTT. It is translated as CASTQGNQPQHF.

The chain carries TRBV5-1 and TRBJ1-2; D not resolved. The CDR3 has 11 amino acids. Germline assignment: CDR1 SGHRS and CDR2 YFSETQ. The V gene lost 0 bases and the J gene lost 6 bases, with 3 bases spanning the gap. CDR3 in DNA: TGCGCCAGCAGCTTGGGGAATGGCTACACCTTC. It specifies CASSLGNGYTF.

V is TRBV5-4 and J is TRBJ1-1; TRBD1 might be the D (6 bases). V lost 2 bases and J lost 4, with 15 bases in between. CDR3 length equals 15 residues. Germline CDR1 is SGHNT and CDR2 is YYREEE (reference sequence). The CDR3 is CASSFQQGTGTEAFF. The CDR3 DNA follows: TGTGCCAGCAGCTTTCAACAGGGTACAGGCACTGAAGCTTTCTTT.

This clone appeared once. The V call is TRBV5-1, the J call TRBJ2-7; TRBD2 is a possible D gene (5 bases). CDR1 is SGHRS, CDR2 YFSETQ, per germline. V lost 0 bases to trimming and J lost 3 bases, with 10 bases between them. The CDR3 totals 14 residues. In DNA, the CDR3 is TGCGCCAGCAGCTTGGATGGGGAGAGCTACGAGCAGTACTTC. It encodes CASSLDGESYEQYF. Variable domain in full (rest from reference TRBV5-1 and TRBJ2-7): KAGVTQTPRYLIKTRGQQVTLSCSPISGHRSVSWYQQTPGQGLQFLFEYFSETQRNKGNFPGRFSGRQFSNSRSEMNVSTLELGDSALYLCASSLDGESYEQYFGPGTRLTVT.

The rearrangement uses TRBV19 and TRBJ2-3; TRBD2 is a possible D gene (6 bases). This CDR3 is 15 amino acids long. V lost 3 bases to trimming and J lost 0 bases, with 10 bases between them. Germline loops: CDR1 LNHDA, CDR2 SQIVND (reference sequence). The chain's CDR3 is CASSIAGTSTDTQYF. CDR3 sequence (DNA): TGTGCCAGTAGTATTGCCGGGACTAGCACAGATACGCAGTATTTT.

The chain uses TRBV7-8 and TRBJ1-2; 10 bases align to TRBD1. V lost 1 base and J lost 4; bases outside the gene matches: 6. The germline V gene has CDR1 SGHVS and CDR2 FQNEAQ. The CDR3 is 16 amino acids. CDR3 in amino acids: CASSLVGQGVTYGYTF. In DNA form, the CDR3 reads TGTGCCAGCAGCTTAGTTGGACAGGGGGTGACCTATGGCTACACCTTC.

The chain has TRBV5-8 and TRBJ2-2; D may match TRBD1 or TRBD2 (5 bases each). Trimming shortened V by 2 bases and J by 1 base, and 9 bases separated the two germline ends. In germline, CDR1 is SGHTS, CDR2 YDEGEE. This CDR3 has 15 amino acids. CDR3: CASSLGTRNTGELFF. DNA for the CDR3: TGTGCCAGCAGCTTAGGGACGAGGAACACCGGGGAGCTGTTTTTT.

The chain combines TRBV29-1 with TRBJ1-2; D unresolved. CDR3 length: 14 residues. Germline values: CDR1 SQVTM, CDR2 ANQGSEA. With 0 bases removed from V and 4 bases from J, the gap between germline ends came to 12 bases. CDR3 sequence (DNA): TGCAGCGTTGAAGATCTTTGGGAACCCTATGGCTACACCTTC. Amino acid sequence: CSVEDLWEPYGYTF.

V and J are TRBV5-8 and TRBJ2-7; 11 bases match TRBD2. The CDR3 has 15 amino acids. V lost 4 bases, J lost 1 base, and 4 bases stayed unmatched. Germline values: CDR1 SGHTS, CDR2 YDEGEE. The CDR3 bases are TGTGCCAGCAGCCCGGGACTAGCGGTTTCCTACGAGCAGTACTTC. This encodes CASSPGLAVSYEQYF.

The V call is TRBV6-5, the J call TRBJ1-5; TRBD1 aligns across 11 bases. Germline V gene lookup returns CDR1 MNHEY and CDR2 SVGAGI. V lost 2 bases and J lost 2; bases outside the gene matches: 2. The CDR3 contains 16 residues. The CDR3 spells CASSYRTGGRNQPQHF. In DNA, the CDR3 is TGTGCCAGCAGTTACCGGACAGGGGGCCGCAATCAGCCCCAGCATTTT.

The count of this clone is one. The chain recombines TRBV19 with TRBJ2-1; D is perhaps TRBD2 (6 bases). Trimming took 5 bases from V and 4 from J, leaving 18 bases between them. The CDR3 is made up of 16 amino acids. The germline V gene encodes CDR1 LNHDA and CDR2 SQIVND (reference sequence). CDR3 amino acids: CASSSPGLRGYNEQFF. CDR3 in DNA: TGTGCCAGTAGTTCACCGGGACTCCGGGGGTACAATGAGCAGTTCTTC.

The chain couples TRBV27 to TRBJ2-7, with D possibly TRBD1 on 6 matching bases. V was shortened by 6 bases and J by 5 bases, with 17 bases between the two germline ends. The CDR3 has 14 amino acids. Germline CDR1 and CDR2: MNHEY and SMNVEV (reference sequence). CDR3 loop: CASSVEGVMDEQYF. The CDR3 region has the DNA TGTGCCAGCAGCGTCGAGGGGGTTATGGACGAGCAGTACTTC.

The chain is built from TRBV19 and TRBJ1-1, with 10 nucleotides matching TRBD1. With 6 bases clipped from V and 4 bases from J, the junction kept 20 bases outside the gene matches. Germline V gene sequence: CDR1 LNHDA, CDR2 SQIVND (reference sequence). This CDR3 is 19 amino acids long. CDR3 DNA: TGTGCCAGTAGCCGGATATTTTGGAGGACAGGGGGAGGGGGCACTGAAGCTTTCTTT. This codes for CASSRIFWRTGGGGTEAFF.

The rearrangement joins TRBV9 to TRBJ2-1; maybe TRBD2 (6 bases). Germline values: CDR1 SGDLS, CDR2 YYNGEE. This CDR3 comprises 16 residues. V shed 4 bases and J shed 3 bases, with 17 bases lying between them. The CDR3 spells CASSPLGLDYYNEQFF. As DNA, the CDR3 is TGTGCCAGCAGCCCCTTGGGACTCGACTACTACAATGAGCAGTTCTTC.

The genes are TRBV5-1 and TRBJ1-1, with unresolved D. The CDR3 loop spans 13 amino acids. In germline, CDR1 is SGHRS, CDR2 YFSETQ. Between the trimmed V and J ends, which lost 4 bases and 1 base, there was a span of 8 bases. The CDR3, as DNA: TGCGCCAGCAGCGGTTACGAGAACACTGAAGCTTTCTTT. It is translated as CASSGYENTEAFF.

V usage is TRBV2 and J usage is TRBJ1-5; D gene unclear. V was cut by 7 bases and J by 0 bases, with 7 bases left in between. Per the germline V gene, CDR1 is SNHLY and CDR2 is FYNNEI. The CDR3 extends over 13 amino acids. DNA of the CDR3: TGTGCCAGCAAGGAGAATAGCAATCAGCCCCAGCATTTT. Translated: CASKENSNQPQHF.

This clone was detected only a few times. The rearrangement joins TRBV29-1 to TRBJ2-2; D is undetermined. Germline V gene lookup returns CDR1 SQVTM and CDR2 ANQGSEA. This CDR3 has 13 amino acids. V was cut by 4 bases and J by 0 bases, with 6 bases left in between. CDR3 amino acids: CSVGGANTGELFF. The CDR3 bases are TGCAGCGTTGGAGGTGCGAACACCGGGGAGCTGTTTTTT.

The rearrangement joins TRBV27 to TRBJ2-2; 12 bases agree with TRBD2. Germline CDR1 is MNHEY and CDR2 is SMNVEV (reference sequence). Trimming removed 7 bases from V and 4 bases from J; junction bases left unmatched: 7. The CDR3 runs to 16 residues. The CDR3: CASTLLAGGVTGELFF. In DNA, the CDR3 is TGTGCCAGCACCTTACTAGCGGGAGGAGTCACCGGGGAGCTGTTTTTT.

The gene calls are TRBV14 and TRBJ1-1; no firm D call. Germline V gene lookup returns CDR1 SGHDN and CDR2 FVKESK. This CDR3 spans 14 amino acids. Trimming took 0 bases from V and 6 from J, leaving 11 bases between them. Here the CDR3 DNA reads TGTGCCAGCAGCCAAGATCGAGGGAGGGCTGAAGCTTTCTTT. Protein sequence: CASSQDRGRAEAFF.

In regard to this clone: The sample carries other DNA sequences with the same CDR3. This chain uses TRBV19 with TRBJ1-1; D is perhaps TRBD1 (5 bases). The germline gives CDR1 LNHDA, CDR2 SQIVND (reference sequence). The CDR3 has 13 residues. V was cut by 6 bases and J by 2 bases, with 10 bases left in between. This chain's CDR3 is CASSMGGNTEAFF. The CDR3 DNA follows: TGTGCCAGTAGCATGGGGGGAAACACTGAAGCTTTCTTT.

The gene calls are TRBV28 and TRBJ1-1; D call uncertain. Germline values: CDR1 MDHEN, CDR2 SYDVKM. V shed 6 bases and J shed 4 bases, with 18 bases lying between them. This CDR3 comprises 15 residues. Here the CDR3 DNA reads TGTGCCAGCAGGTATACCTATTTGAGTGGCACTGAAGCTTTCTTT. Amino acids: CASRYTYLSGTEAFF.

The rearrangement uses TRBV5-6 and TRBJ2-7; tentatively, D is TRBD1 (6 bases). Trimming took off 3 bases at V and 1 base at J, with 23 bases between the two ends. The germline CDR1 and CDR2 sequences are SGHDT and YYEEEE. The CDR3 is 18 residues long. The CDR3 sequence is CASSYQGGPLFLSYEQYF. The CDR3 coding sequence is TGTGCCAGCAGCTACCAAGGGGGACCCCTTTTCCTTTCCTACGAGCAGTACTTC.